These T cell receptor beta chains were read from a single sample in a study of T-cell memory formation after mild COVID-19. MiXCR, applied by TCRdb to the 5' RACE reads, yields one record per CDR3 protein. The top ten clones hold about an eighth of a sample with about 390,000 distinct CDR3 sequences, around 20% of them seen once. Sequenced sample: PBMCs or a T cell subset sorted from them (not recorded which). The receptors originated from an adult woman who had mild COVID-19 (a few samples of this study predate the infection). Cell type and time point are not known. The CDR3 runs from the conserved cysteine through the conserved F or W. A D gene is named only where the DNA matches it firmly. Not every row has a clone size; where given, it reads once, few, many or a size class.

abundance	v_gene	d_gene	j_gene	CDR3nt	CDR3aa
.	TRBV14	.	TRBJ2-2	TGTGCCAGCAGCTACGGGGACGGCCCGAACACCGGGGAGCTGTTTTTT	CASSYGDGPNTGELFF
.	TRBV24-1	.	TRBJ1-5	TGTGCCACCAGTGATCCGACCTCGGACAGTAGCAATCAGCCCCAGCATTTT	CATSDPTSDSSNQPQHF
.	TRBV6-5	.	TRBJ2-3	TGTGCCAGCAGTTTCACTGGGGACGGGGCGGATACGCAGTATTTT	CASSFTGDGADTQYF
.	TRBV6-1	.	TRBJ2-5	TGTGCCAGCAGTGAACACCCGGGGACCCAGTACTTC	CASSEHPGTQYF
.	TRBV12-3/TRBV12-4	.	TRBJ2-2	TGTGCCAGCAAGCCGCGGGCTAACACCGGGGAGCTGTTTTTT	CASKPRANTGELFF
.	TRBV29-1	TRBD2	TRBJ2-3	TGCAGCGTAGCGGGGGCTAGCACAGATACGCAGTATTTT	CSVAGASTDTQYF
few	TRBV5-6	.	TRBJ2-5	TGTGCCAGCAGCTTGATGGGACTCCAAGAAGAGACCCAGTACTTC	CASSLMGLQEETQYF
few	TRBV4-1	TRBD1	TRBJ2-5	TGCGCCAGCAGCCGAGAACCAGGCAGGGGGTGGGGAGAGACCCAGTACTTC	CASSREPGRGWGETQYF
.	TRBV7-8	TRBD2	TRBJ2-1	TGTGCCAGCAGCACCGGGGGGTACAATGAGCAGTTCTTC	CASSTGGYNEQFF
few	TRBV5-1	TRBD1	TRBJ2-5	TGCGCCAGCAGCTTGGAGGGGACAGCTACCCAAGAGACCCAGTACTTC	CASSLEGTATQETQYF
.	TRBV20-1	.	TRBJ2-7	TGCAGTGCTAGAGATCTCGACTCCTCCCCCTACGAGCAGTACTTC	CSARDLDSSPYEQYF
many	TRBV5-6	.	TRBJ2-4	TGTGCCAGCAGCCTGGCAGGCGGGTCCAAAAACATTCAGTACTTC	CASSLAGGSKNIQYF
few	TRBV6-2/TRBV6-3	TRBD2	TRBJ2-1	TGTGCCAGCAGTTACCCGCCGGGACTAGCGGGGGCACACCCCCACAATGAGCAGTTCTTC	CASSYPPGLAGAHPHNEQFF
many	TRBV7-9	.	TRBJ2-3	TGTGCCAGCAGCTCATGGGACACTGGTGTGAATTTT	CASSSWDTGVNF
.	TRBV20-1	.	TRBJ1-6	TGCAGTGCTAGAGATTCCGGGCTTCTAAGCTCCTATAATTCACCCCTCCACTTT	CSARDSGLLSSYNSPLHF
.	TRBV30	TRBD2	TRBJ2-1	TGTGCCTGGAGGAATCCTTCGCTAGCGGGAGCCTACAATGAGCAGTTCTTC	CAWRNPSLAGAYNEQFF
few	TRBV6-2/TRBV6-3	TRBD1	TRBJ2-1	TGTGCCAGCAGTTACGGAATGAGCAGGGGGCGGAACAATGAGCAGTTCTTC	CASSYGMSRGRNNEQFF
few	TRBV12-3/TRBV12-4	.	TRBJ2-5	TGTGCCAGCAGTTTGCTGGGACCCCCACAAGAGACCCAGTACTTC	CASSLLGPPQETQYF
.	TRBV5-1	.	TRBJ2-6	TGCGCCAGCAGCGGAAGGGGGTCTGGGGCCAACGTCCTGACTTTC	CASSGRGSGANVLTF
many	TRBV24-1	TRBD1	TRBJ2-1	TGTGCCACCAGTAGGCAGGGGGCTTACAATGAGCAGTTCTTC	CATSRQGAYNEQFF
.	TRBV5-1	.	TRBJ2-1	TGCGCCAGCAGCCGAGTAAGGGATGAGCAGTTCTTC	CASSRVRDEQFF
.	TRBV27	.	TRBJ1-2	TGTGCCAGCAGTTTAAGCCAGGGGACACTCTATGGCTACACCTTC	CASSLSQGTLYGYTF
.	TRBV27	TRBD2	TRBJ2-1	TGTGCCAGCAGCCCTTGGCTAGCGGAATACAATGAGCAGTTCTTC	CASSPWLAEYNEQFF
.	TRBV12-3/TRBV12-4	.	TRBJ2-1	TGTGCCAGCAGTTTTGGCCACGCATACGATAATGAGCAGTTCTTC	CASSFGHAYDNEQFF
once	TRBV12-3/TRBV12-4	.	TRBJ2-5	TGTGCCAGCAGTTTAGAGACCCAAGAGACCCAGTACTTC	CASSLETQETQYF
few	TRBV5-5	.	TRBJ1-1	TGTGCCAGCACCTTGGACCTCTTGAACACTGAAGCTTTCTTT	CASTLDLLNTEAFF
few	TRBV30	.	TRBJ1-2	TGTGCCTGGAGCGGGATGGCAGGGGCCCGTGGCACCTTC	CAWSGMAGARGTF